What follows are 10 T cell receptor beta chains derived from one specimen sequenced in a study of T cells expressing NK-cell markers. TCRdb reprocessed the 5' RACE reads and reports one entry per CDR3 protein, with no DNA. In all, the sample yields roughly 180,000 distinct CDR3 sequences. Sequences were obtained from blood T cells: a sorted CD56 or NKG2C T cell subset, CD4+ or CD8+ T cells, or bulk PBMC T cells (not recorded which). The receptor source for this set is a woman between 18 and 70 years old in good health.

This chain uses TRBV20-1 with TRBJ2-1; TCRdb designates TRBD2, a call that cannot be tested without DNA. The CDR3 sequence is 14 residues long. Looked up from germline, CDR1 is DFQATT and CDR2 is SNEGSKA (reference sequence). The chain's CDR3 is CSAQGLALIDEQFF.

The genes are TRBV12-3 or TRBV12-4 and TRBJ1-1; TCRdb picks TRBD1, but there is no DNA to check that call. CDR3 size: 13 residues. The CDR3 reads CASSPGQLTEAFF.

This chain links TRBV6-4 with TRBJ2-1; TCRdb designates TRBD1, a call that cannot be tested without DNA. The CDR3 runs to 15 residues. Germline V lookup: CDR1 MRHNA, CDR2 SNTAGT. The CDR3 loop reads CASSEVWGRLTEQFF.

The genes are TRBV4-1 and TRBJ2-2; the D call from TCRdb, TRBD2, cannot be confirmed without DNA. The CDR3 spans 13 residues. Per germline, CDR1 MGHRA and CDR2 YSYEKL. Here the CDR3 reads CASSRSGGKELFF.

This sequence joins TRBV7-6 and TRBJ2-2; the TCRdb call, TRBD1, lacks DNA for checking. This CDR3 is 16 amino acids long. The germline CDR1 and CDR2 sequences are SGHVS and FNYEAQ. CDR3 residues: CASSLDVGLGTGELFF.

This chain joins TRBV9 and TRBJ2-1; the D call from TCRdb, TRBD2, cannot be confirmed without DNA. This CDR3 contains 15 residues. CDR1 and CDR2 (germline): SGDLS, YYNGEE. CDR3 sequence reads: CASSIGTSGIDEQFF. Combining the CDR3 with reference TRBV9 and TRBJ2-1 gives the whole variable domain DSGVTQTPKHLITATGQRVTLRCSPRSGDLSVYWYQQSLDQGLQFLIQYYNGEERAKGNILERFSAQQFPDLHSELNLSSLELGDSALYFCASSIGTSGIDEQFFGPGTRLTVL.

J is TRBJ1-2 and V is TRBV5-1; the TCRdb call, TRBD1, lacks DNA for checking. The CDR3 sequence is 13 residues long. Germline CDR1 is SGHRS and CDR2 is YFSETQ. This CDR3 is CASRQGINYGYTF. Filled out from reference TRBV5-1 and TRBJ1-2, the complete variable domain reads KAGVTQTPRYLIKTRGQQVTLSCSPISGHRSVSWYQQTPGQGLQFLFEYFSETQRNKGNFPGRFSGRQFSNSRSEMNVSTLELGDSALYLCASRQGINYGYTFGSGTRLTVV.

This chain links TRBV4-1 with TRBJ1-6. There are 14 residues in the CDR3. Looked up from germline, CDR1 is MGHRA and CDR2 is YSYEKL. The CDR3 sequence: CASSQDASNSPLHF.

The CDR3 loop reads CASRKLAGGEMGELFF. The chain couples TRBV2 to TRBJ2-2; TCRdb gives TRBD2 as the D gene, but with no DNA this cannot be confirmed. Germline-derived CDR1 and CDR2 are SNHLY and FYNNEI. The CDR3 sequence is 16 residues long.

The CDR3 is CSARIRGSLYNEQFF. The chain employs TRBV20-1 and TRBJ2-1; the TCRdb D gene call, TRBD1, has no DNA to confirm it. CDR1 is DFQATT, CDR2 SNEGSKA, per germline (reference sequence). The CDR3 length is 15 residues.